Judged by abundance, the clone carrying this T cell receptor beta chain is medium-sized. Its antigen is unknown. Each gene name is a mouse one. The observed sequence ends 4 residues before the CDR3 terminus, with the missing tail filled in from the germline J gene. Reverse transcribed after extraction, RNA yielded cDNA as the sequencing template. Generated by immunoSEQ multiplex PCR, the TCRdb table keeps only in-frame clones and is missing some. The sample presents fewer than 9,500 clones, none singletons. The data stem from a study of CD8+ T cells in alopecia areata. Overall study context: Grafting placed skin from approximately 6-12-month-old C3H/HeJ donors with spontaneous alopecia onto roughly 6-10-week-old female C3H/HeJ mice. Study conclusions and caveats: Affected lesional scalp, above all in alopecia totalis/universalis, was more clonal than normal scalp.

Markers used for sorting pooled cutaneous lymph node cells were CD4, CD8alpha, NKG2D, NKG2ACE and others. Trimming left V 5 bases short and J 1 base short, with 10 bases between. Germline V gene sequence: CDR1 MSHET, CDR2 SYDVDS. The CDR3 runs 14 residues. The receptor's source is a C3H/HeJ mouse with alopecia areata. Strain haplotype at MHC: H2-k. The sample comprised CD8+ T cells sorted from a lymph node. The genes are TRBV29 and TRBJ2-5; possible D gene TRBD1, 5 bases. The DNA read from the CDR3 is TGTGCTAGCAGTCCTTCGACAGACCAAGAC. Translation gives CASSPSTDQD. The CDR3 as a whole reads CASSPSTDQDTQYF.